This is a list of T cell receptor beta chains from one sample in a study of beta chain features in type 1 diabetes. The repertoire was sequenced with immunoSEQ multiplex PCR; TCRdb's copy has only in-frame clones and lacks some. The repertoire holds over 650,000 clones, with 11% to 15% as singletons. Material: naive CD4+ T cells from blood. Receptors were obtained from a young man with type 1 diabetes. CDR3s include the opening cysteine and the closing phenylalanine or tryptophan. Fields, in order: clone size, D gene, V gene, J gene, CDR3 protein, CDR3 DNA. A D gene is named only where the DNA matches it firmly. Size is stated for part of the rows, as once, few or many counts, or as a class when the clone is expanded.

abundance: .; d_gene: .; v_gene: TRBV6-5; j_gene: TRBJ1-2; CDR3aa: CASRRAASNGYTF; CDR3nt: TGTGCCAGCAGGCGGGCGGCCAGCAATGGCTACACCTTC
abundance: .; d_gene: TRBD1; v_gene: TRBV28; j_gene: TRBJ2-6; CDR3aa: CASTDRVGANVLTF; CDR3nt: TGTGCCAGCACCGACAGGGTTGGGGCCAACGTCCTGACTTTC
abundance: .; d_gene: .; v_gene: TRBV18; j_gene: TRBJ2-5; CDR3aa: CASSSYQETQYF; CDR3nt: TGTGCCAGCTCATCGTACCAAGAGACCCAGTACTTC
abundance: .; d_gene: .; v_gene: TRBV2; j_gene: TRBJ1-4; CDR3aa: CAKAVNEKLFF; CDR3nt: TGTGCCAAGGCCGTTAATGAAAAACTGTTTTTT
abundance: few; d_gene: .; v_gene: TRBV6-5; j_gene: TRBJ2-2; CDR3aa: CASSYSGGAGTGELFF; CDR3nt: TGTGCCAGCAGTTACTCAGGGGGAGCGGGTACCGGGGAGCTGTTTTTT
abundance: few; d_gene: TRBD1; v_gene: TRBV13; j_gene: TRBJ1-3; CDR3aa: CASSLAQGAIGNTIYF; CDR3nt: TGTGCCAGCAGCTTAGCCCAGGGGGCGATTGGAAACACCATATATTTT
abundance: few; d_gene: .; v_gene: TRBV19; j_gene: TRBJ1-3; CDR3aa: CASSNDWSSGNTIYF; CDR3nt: TGTGCCAGTAGCAATGACTGGAGCTCTGGAAACACCATATATTTT
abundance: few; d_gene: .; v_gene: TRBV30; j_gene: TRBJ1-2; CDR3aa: CAWSVKEGYTF; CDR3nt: TGTGCCTGGAGTGTGAAAGAAGGCTACACCTTC
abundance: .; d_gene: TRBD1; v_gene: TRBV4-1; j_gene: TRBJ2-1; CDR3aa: CASSQRTGERGNYNEQFF; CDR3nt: TGCGCCAGCAGCCAAAGGACAGGGGAGAGGGGCAACTACAATGAGCAGTTCTTC
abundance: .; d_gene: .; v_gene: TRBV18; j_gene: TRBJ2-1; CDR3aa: CASSPRVNSYNEQFF; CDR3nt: TGTGCCAGCTCACCACGAGTCAACTCCTACAATGAGCAGTTCTTC
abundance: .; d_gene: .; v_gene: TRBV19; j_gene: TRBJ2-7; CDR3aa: CASSAQGPGVEQYF; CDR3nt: TGTGCCAGTAGTGCACAGGGCCCGGGTGTCGAGCAGTACTTC
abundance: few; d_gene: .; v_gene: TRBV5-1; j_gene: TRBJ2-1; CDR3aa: CASSLVAVSYNEQFF; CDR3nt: TGCGCCAGCAGCTTGGTTGCAGTCTCCTACAATGAGCAGTTCTTC
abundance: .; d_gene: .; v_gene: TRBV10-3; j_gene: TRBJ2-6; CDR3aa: CATRDTFSSGANVLTF; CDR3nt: TGTGCCACTAGGGACACCTTCAGCTCTGGGGCCAACGTCCTGACTTTC
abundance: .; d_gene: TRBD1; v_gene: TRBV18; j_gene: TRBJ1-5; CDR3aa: CASSPKAGTAHSNQPQHF; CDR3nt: TGTGCCAGCTCACCTAAGGCTGGGACAGCCCATAGCAATCAGCCCCAGCATTTT
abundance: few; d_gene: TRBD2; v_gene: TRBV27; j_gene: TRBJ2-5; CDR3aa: CASRRGGLETQYF; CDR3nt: TGTGCCAGCAGGCGGGGGGGTTTGGAGACCCAGTACTTC
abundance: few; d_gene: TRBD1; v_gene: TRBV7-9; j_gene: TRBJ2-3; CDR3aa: CASSRGTGGALGTDTQYF; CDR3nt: TGTGCCAGCAGCAGAGGGACAGGGGGCGCCTTGGGCACAGATACGCAGTATTTT
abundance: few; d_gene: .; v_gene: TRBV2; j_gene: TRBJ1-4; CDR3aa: CATGEGVTTEKLFF; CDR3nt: TGTGCCACGGGGGAAGGGGTTACGACGGAAAAACTGTTTTTT
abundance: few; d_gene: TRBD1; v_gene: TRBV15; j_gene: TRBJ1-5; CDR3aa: CATSRVRQGVNQPQHF; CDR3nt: TGTGCCACCAGCAGAGTGAGACAGGGCGTCAATCAGCCCCAGCATTTT
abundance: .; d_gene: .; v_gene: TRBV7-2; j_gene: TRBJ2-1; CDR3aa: CASSFRAGNQYNEQFF; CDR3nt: TGTGCCAGCAGCTTCAGAGCGGGTAACCAATACAATGAGCAGTTCTTC
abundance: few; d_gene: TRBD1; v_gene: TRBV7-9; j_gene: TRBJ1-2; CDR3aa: CASSLEGGRGYTF; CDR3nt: TGTGCCAGCAGCTTAGAAGGGGGCCGTGGCTACACCTTC
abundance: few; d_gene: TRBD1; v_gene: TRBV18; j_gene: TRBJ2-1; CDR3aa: CASSPPGGTGDEQFF; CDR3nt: TGTGCCAGCTCACCACCGGGTGGGACAGGGGATGAGCAGTTCTTC
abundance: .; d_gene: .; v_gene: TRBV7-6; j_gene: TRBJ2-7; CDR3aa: CASSPGQPGSYEQYF; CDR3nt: TGTGCCAGCAGCCCCGGACAGCCGGGTTCCTACGAGCAGTACTTC